This entry lists 4 T cell receptor beta chains sequenced from one sample in a study of blood T cell repertoires in COVID-19. Sequenced by immunoSEQ multiplex PCR; TCRdb stores in-frame clones only, minus some. The sample yields fewer than 250,000 clones, roughly 82% seen once. Sequenced: peripheral blood. The receptors originated from a woman in her 70s with acute or convalescent COVID-19.

This chain joins TRBV4-2 and TRBJ1-6; unclear D gene. CDR3 length: 15 amino acids. V was shortened by 0 bases and J by 8 bases, with 11 bases between the two germline ends. The germline V gene has CDR1 LGHNA and CDR2 YNFKEQ. The CDR3 spells CASSQDWGEDSPLHF. CDR3 bases: TGTGCCAGCAGCCAAGATTGGGGAGAGGATTCACCCCTCCACTTT.

On this clone itself: The same CDR3 is also encoded by other DNA sequences in this sample. The V and J genes are TRBV18 and TRBJ2-3, with unresolved D. The CDR3 has 11 amino acids. The germline V gene encodes CDR1 KGHSH and CDR2 LQKENI. Trimming pared 6 bases from V and 6 bases from J, leaving 7 bases between. The CDR3 loop is CASSPQDTQYF. For the CDR3, the DNA is TGTGCCAGCTCCCCTCAGGATACGCAGTATTTT.

The rearrangement links TRBV3-1 (or the pseudogene TRBV3-2) to TRBJ2-5, with no clear D. The CDR3 is made up of 16 amino acids. Deletions cut 0 bases from V and 0 bases from J, with 11 bases between. Per germline, CDR1 LGHDT and CDR2 YNNKEL (reference sequence). Written as DNA, the CDR3 is TGTGCCAGCAGCCAAGAACGATGGCAGAACCAAGAGACCCAGTACTTC. Its translation is CASSQERWQNQETQYF.

The J gene is TRBJ1-1, the V gene TRBV3-1 (or the pseudogene TRBV3-2); a possible D gene is TRBD1 (6 bases). Trimming shortened V by 4 bases and J by 1 base, and 13 bases separated the two germline ends. The CDR3 loop spans 15 amino acids. Germline V gene lookup returns CDR1 LGHDT and CDR2 YNNKEL (reference sequence). CDR3 protein: CASSPSQTGNTEAFF. CDR3 DNA sequence: TGTGCCAGCAGCCCATCCCAGACAGGGAACACTGAAGCTTTCTTT.